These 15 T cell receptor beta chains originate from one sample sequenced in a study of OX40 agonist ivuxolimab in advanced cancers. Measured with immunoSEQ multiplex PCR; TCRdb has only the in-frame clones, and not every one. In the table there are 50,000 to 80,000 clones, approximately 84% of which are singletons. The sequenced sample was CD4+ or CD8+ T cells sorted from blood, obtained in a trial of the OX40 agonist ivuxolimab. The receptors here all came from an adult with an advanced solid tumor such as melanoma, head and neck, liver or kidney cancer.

The CDR3 reads CAWSWGGEQYF. The DNA for the CDR3 is TGTGCCTGGAGTTGGGGGGGCGAGCAGTACTTC. This chain links TRBV30 with TRBJ2-7; 7 nucleotides line up with TRBD2. Germline V CDR1 and CDR2: GTSNPN, SVGIG (reference sequence). The CDR3 has 11 amino acids. Trimming removed 2 bases from V and 6 bases from J; junction bases left unmatched: 1.

CDR3 sequence: CASSLGRGQSSYNEQFF. The CDR3 DNA sequence: TGTGCCAGCAGCTTAGGAAGGGGACAGAGCTCCTACAATGAGCAGTTCTTC. This chain connects TRBV7-2 to TRBJ2-1, with TRBD1 identical over 7 bases. Per germline, CDR1 SGHTA and CDR2 FQGNSA. Trimming took 1 base from V and 0 from J; bases not matched to a gene: 6. CDR3 length: 17 amino acids.

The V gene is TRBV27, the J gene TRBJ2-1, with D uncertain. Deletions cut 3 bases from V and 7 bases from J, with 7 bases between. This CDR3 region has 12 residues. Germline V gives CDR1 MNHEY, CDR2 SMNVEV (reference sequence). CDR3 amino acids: CASSLGMNEQFF. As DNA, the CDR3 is TGTGCCAGCAGTTTGGGGATGAATGAGCAGTTCTTC.

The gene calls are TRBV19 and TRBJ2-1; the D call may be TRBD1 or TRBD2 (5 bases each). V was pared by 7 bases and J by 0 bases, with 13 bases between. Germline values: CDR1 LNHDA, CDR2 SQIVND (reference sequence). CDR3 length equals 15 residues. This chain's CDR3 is CASTAGSLSYNEQFF. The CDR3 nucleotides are TGTGCCAGTACCGCAGGGAGCCTCTCCTACAATGAGCAGTTCTTC.

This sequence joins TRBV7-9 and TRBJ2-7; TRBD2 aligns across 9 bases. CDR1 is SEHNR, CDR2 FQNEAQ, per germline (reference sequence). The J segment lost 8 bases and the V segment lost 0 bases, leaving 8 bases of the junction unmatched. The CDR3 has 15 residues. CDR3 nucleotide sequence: TGTGCCAGCAGCTTAGCGGCGGGAGGGAAAGGGAAGCAGTACTTC. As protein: CASSLAAGGKGKQYF. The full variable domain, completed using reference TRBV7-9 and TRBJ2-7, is DTGVSQNPRHKITKRGQNVTFRCDPISEHNRLYWYRQTLGQGPEFLTYFQNEAQLEKSRLLSDRFSAERPKGSFSTLEIQRTEQGDSAMYLCASSLAAGGKGKQYFGPGTRLTVT.

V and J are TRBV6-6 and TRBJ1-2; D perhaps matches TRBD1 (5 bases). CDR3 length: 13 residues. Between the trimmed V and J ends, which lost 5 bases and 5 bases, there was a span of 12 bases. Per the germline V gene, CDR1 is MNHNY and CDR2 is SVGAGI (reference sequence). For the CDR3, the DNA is TGTGCCAGCAGTCGCAAAGGGGCTTATGGCTACACCTTC. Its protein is CASSRKGAYGYTF.

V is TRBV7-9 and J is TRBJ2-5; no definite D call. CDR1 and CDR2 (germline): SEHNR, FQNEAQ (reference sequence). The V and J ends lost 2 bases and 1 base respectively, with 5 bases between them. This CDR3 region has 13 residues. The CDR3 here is CASSLISQETQYF. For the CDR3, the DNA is TGTGCCAGCAGCTTAATCAGCCAAGAGACCCAGTACTTC.

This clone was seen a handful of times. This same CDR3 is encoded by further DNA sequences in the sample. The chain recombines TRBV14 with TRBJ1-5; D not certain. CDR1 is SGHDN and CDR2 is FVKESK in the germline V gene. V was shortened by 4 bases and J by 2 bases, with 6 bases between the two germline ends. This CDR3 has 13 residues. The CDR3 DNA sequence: TGTGCCAGCAGCCCCGCGGGCAATCAGCCCCAGCATTTT. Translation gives CASSPAGNQPQHF.

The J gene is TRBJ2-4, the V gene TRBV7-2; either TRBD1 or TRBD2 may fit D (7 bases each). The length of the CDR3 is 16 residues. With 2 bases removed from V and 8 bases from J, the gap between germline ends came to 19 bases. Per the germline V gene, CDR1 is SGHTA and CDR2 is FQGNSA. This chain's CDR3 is CASSLSGTASGDIQYF. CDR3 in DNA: TGTGCCAGCAGCTTAAGTGGGACAGCAAGCGGGGACATTCAGTACTTC.

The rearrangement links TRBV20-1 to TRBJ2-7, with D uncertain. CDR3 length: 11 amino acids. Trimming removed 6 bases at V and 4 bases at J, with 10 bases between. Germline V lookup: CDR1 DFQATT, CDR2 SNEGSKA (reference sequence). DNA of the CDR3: TGCAGTGCCCAGGACGGGTACGAGCAGTACTTC. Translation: CSAQDGYEQYF.

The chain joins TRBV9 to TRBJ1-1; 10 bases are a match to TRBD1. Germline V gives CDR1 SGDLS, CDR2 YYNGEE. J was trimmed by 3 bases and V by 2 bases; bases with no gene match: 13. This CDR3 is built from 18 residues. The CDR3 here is CASSVDPTTGGYDTEAFF. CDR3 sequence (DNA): TGTGCCAGCAGCGTCGACCCGACGACAGGGGGCTACGACACTGAAGCTTTCTTT.

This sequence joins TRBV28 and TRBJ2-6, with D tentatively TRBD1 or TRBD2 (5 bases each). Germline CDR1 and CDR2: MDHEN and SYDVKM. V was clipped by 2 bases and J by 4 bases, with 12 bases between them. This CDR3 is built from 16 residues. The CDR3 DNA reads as TGTGCCAGCAGTTTAGGGGCCGGGGCCGGGGCCAACGTCCTGACTTTC. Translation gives CASSLGAGAGANVLTF. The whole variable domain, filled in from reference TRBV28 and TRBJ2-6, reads DVKVTQSSRYLVKRTGEKVFLECVQDMDHENMFWYRQDPGLGLRLIYFSYDVKMKEKGDIPEGYSVSREKKERFSLILESASTNQTSMYLCASSLGAGAGANVLTFGAGSRLTVL.

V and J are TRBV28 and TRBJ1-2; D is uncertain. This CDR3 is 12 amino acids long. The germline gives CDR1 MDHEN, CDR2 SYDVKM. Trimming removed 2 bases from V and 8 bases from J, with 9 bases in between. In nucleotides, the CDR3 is TGTGCCAGCAGTTTAAGAGCTGTCGGCTACACCTTC. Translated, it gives CASSLRAVGYTF.

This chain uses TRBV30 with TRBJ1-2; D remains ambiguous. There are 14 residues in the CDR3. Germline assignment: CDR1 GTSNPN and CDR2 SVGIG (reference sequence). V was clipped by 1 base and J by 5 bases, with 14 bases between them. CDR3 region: CAWSADRSRYGYTF. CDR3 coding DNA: TGTGCCTGGAGTGCGGACCGATCGAGATATGGCTACACCTTC. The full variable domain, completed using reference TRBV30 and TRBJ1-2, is SQTIHQWPATLVQPVGSPLSLECTVEGTSNPNLYWYRQAAGRGLQLLFYSVGIGQISSEVPQNLSASRPQDRQFILSSKKLLLSDSGFYLCAWSADRSRYGYTFGSGTRLTVV.

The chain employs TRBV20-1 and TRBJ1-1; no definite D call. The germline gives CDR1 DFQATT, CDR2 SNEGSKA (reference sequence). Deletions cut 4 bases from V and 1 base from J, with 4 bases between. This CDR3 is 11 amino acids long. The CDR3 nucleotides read TGCAGTGCTAATAAGAACACTGAAGCTTTCTTT. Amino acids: CSANKNTEAFF.